This T cell receptor beta chain was identified during a study of cytomegalovirus exposure and HLA in healthy donors. This CDR3 contains 12 residues. Germline assignment: CDR1 KGHSH and CDR2 LQKENI. V was clipped by 5 bases and J by 5 bases, with 10 bases between them. As to this clone: What it binds is not known.

Study results and limitations: Per a prior analysis, the majority of TCR beta V segments were productive roughly 90% or roughly 30% of the time. Analysis was carried out at a later point, and it linked a missense DCLRE1C variant to TCR beta V- and J-gene trimming.

PCR employed 60 Vbeta and 13 Jbeta primers. Libraries were prepared by immunoSEQ multiplex PCR; TCRdb keeps only in-frame clonotypes and omits some of them. This table holds fewer than 200,000 clones, roughly 80% found once. This clonotype was obtained from a woman aged 18-30 years in good health and CMV-seronegative. Sequenced: PBMCs. J is TRBJ2-7 and V is TRBV18; D gene ambiguous. CDR3 bases: TGTGCCAGCTCATCCCGGTCAAACGAGCAGTACTTC. Its protein is CASSSRSNEQYF.